This T cell receptor beta chain was retrieved from a study of shared clonotypes between healthy human individuals. At the level of the study: Participating donors consisted of a couple of women and a few men aged 18 to 49.

This CDR3 contains 14 residues. V shed 3 bases and J 3 bases; nucleotides not matched to a gene: 4. The germline CDR1 and CDR2 sequences are MNHNS and SASEGT. This clone was counted only a few times. The antigen is undetermined. Whole-study findings and limits: When naive CD4 clonotypes were compared across a handful of donors, approximately 5% were shared.

An approximately 180 ng quantity of DNA, some 30,000 T cell genomes, went into the sorted-subset replicate PCRs. Clones were read by immunoSEQ multiplex PCR, and TCRdb kept only the in-frame ones, dropping some. The sample has around 1 million clones, 60% to 85% seen once; the top ten hold roughly 1.5%. This sequence joins TRBV6-1 and TRBJ2-7, with 8 bases aligning to TRBD1. The sequence came from a man younger than 30 in good health. Sequencing was carried out using memory CD4+ T cells sorted from blood. Described subset: CD45RA-negative fraction. CDR3 residues: CASSEQGAFYEQYF. The DNA of the CDR3 is TGTGCCAGCAGTGAGCAGGGGGCCTTCTACGAGCAGTACTTC.